The 24 T cell receptor beta chains below all came from one sample that was sequenced in a study of T-cell memory formation after mild COVID-19. MiXCR, applied by TCRdb to the 5' RACE reads, yields one record per CDR3 protein. The data show 400,000 to 500,000 distinct CDR3 sequences, around 20% seen once. The specimen was PBMCs or a T cell subset sorted from them (not recorded which). These receptor sequences come from an adult woman who had mild COVID-19 (a few samples of this study predate the infection). Cell type and time point are not known.

The chain links TRBV27 to TRBJ2-5; TRBD1 matches at 10 bases. This CDR3 region has 15 residues. J gave up 5 bases and V 6 bases, and 9 bases lay outside the gene matches. The germline V gene encodes CDR1 MNHEY and CDR2 SMNVEV (reference sequence). The CDR3 sequence is CASSPGTGVGETQYF. CDR3 nucleotide sequence: TGTGCCAGCAGCCCCGGGACAGGGGTGGGGGAGACCCAGTACTTC.

This clonotype was detected only a few times. This chain connects TRBV4-2 to TRBJ2-7; D not resolved. The CDR3 runs 14 residues. The V gene lost 0 bases and the J gene lost 0 bases, with 6 bases spanning the gap. Germline assignment: CDR1 LGHNA and CDR2 YNFKEQ. CDR3 sequence: CASSQESDSYEQYF. The CDR3 DNA follows: TGTGCCAGCAGCCAAGAATCTGACTCCTACGAGCAGTACTTC.

This clonotype was seen a few times. The rearrangement joins TRBV12-3 or TRBV12-4 to TRBJ2-1; D gene uncertain. V gave up 3 bases and J gave up 6 bases, with 9 bases separating them. CDR3 length equals 13 residues. The CDR3 here is CASSFFSSNEQFF. The DNA of the CDR3 is TGTGCCAGCAGTTTTTTCTCTAGCAATGAGCAGTTCTTC.

The sample holds many counts of this clonotype. This chain joins TRBV5-1 and TRBJ1-1; no clear D. Trimming took off 3 bases at V and 5 bases at J, with 5 bases between the two ends. Germline assignment: CDR1 SGHRS and CDR2 YFSETQ. This CDR3 contains 11 residues. CDR3 nucleotides: TGCGCCAGCAGCTCAGAAACTGAAGCTTTCTTT. As protein: CASSSETEAFF.

This clonotype has a handful of counts. This chain joins TRBV29-1 and TRBJ2-2; 7 nucleotides align to TRBD1. The CDR3 totals 13 residues. The ends lost 7 bases at V and 6 bases at J; junction bases unmatched: 8. Germline CDR1 SQVTM, CDR2 ANQGSEA. The CDR3 sequence: CSGRDTGAGELFF. The CDR3 DNA follows: TGCAGCGGTCGGGACACAGGGGCCGGGGAGCTGTTTTTT.

The rearrangement uses TRBV7-3 and TRBJ2-5; D is tentatively TRBD1 or TRBD2 (5 bases each). Trimming cost V 2 bases and J 5 bases, with 9 bases left between them. This CDR3 has 13 residues. The germline V gene encodes CDR1 SGHTA and CDR2 FQGTGA. CDR3 in amino acids: CASSLWDGETQYF. The CDR3 DNA reads as TGTGCCAGCAGCTTATGGGACGGGGAGACCCAGTACTTC.

This clonotype occurred a few times. The V call is TRBV5-1, the J call TRBJ1-1; TRBD1 agrees at 8 bases. Germline V gene lookup returns CDR1 SGHRS and CDR2 YFSETQ. After removal of 5 bases from V and 5 bases from J, the junction contained 11 bases not matched to a gene. CDR3 length: 15 residues. This CDR3 is CASRFAGGGLTEAFF. The DNA of the CDR3 is TGCGCCAGCAGATTCGCAGGGGGCGGTTTGACTGAAGCTTTCTTT. Variable domain in full (rest from reference TRBV5-1 and TRBJ1-1): KAGVTQTPRYLIKTRGQQVTLSCSPISGHRSVSWYQQTPGQGLQFLFEYFSETQRNKGNFPGRFSGRQFSNSRSEMNVSTLELGDSALYLCASRFAGGGLTEAFFGQGTRLTVV.

The rearrangement uses TRBV15 and TRBJ2-3, with D possibly being TRBD2 (6 bases). The V end was cut by 1 base, the J end by 2 bases, with 19 bases between. Germline CDR1 and CDR2: LNHNV and YYDKDF (reference sequence). The CDR3 runs 18 residues. The CDR3 spells CATSRGRAGRKNTDTQYF. DNA of the CDR3: TGTGCCACCAGCAGAGGACGGGCGGGGAGGAAAAACACAGATACGCAGTATTTT.

CDR3 nucleotides: TGTGCCAGCAGCTACCGCGGACTGGCTAGCGGGAGTTACGAGCAGTACTTC. As protein: CASSYRGLASGSYEQYF. V usage is TRBV7-2 and J usage is TRBJ2-7; 10 positions match TRBD2. CDR1 and CDR2 from the germline V gene are SGHTA and FQGNSA. This CDR3 spans 17 amino acids. Trimming at V came to 4 bases and at J to 4 bases, leaving 13 bases not matched to a gene.

This clonotype was observed at least ten times. The genes are TRBV29-1 and TRBJ2-7; tentatively, D is TRBD2 (5 bases). Trimming shortened V by 7 bases and J by 4 bases, and 17 bases separated the two germline ends. The CDR3 has 13 amino acids. Germline CDR1 and CDR2: SQVTM and ANQGSEA. The CDR3 sequence is CSARRDGVYEQYF. CDR3 coding DNA: TGCAGCGCCCGTAGAGACGGGGTATACGAGCAGTACTTC.

With respect to this clonotype: The junction differs from germline at one of its ends, possibly a read error. The chain is built from TRBV2 and TRBJ1-2; tentative D call: TRBD1 (5 bases). This CDR3 has 11 amino acids. Germline V gene sequence: CDR1 SNHLY, CDR2 FYNNEI. CDR3 amino acids: CASSEGATDGF. The CDR3 nucleotides are TGTGCCAGCAGTGAAGGGGCGACAGACGGCTTC.

This clonotype was found many times. The rearrangement joins TRBV5-6 to TRBJ1-1; D is uncertain. In germline, CDR1 is SGHDT, CDR2 YYEEEE. The ends were cut back, 1 base at V and 4 bases at J, with 8 bases in the middle. The CDR3 has 13 residues. Here the CDR3 reads CASSLKMGTEAFF. CDR3 coding DNA: TGTGCCAGCAGCTTGAAAATGGGCACTGAAGCTTTCTTT.

This clonotype has a handful of counts. The chain has TRBV20-1 and TRBJ2-3; D may match TRBD1 or TRBD2 (5 bases each). V shed 3 bases and J shed 5 bases, with 21 bases lying between them. Germline loops: CDR1 DFQATT, CDR2 SNEGSKA (reference sequence). The CDR3 covers 16 residues. In DNA, the CDR3 is TGCAGTGCTAGTACGTGGGGCCGTACGGGGAAAGATACGCAGTATTTT. This encodes CSASTWGRTGKDTQYF.

This clonotype was detected a few times. The chain has TRBV20-1 and TRBJ1-1; D is unclear. The germline V gene has CDR1 DFQATT and CDR2 SNEGSKA (reference sequence). The CDR3 spans 12 residues. Trimming removed 0 bases at V and 7 bases at J, with 9 bases between. DNA of the CDR3: TGCAGTGCTAGAGATATCCGGGTTGAAGCTTTCTTT. Its translation is CSARDIRVEAFF.

This clonotype has only a few counts. This chain links TRBV27 with TRBJ2-1; the match to TRBD1 covers 10 bases. V was clipped by 5 bases and J by 6 bases; unmatched bases: 7. The CDR3 totals 15 residues. Per the germline V gene, CDR1 is MNHEY and CDR2 is SMNVEV (reference sequence). The CDR3 here is CASSLTGQGSNEQFF. CDR3 nucleotide sequence: TGTGCCAGCAGTCTAACGGGACAGGGGAGCAATGAGCAGTTCTTC.

This clonotype occurred many times. The rearrangement links TRBV7-9 to TRBJ1-6; 9 bases align to TRBD1. Losses at the gene ends were 5 bases for V and 7 bases for J; bases not matched to a gene: 6. The germline CDR1 and CDR2 sequences are SEHNR and FQNEAQ (reference sequence). This CDR3 is built from 15 residues. CDR3 DNA: TGTGCCAGCAGCCCAAGTGGACAGGGGAATTCACCCCTCCACTTT. It encodes CASSPSGQGNSPLHF.

This clonotype has a handful of counts. The chain combines TRBV9 with TRBJ2-5; the D gene is possibly TRBD1 (5 bases). The germline gives CDR1 SGDLS, CDR2 YYNGEE. The CDR3 totals 15 residues. V gave up 0 bases and J gave up 2 bases, with 11 bases separating them. The CDR3 bases are TGTGCCAGCAGCGTAGAGCCCGACAGACAAGAGACCCAGTACTTC. The encoded protein is CASSVEPDRQETQYF.

This CDR3 reads CASSYGETGELFF. DNA for the CDR3: TGTGCCAGCAGTTACGGAGAGACCGGGGAGCTGTTTTTT. The rearrangement uses TRBV6-2 or TRBV6-3 and TRBJ2-2, with unresolved D. Germline V gives CDR1 MNHEY, CDR2 SVGEGT. Trimming stripped 2 bases from V and 5 bases from J, with 6 bases between. This CDR3 has 13 residues.

This clonotype was recorded a few times. This chain uses TRBV30 with TRBJ2-7; D possibly uses TRBD1 or TRBD2 (7 bases each). The V end was cut by 5 bases, the J end by 0 bases, with 17 bases between. Germline V lookup: CDR1 GTSNPN, CDR2 SVGIG (reference sequence). CDR3 length equals 15 residues. The CDR3 coding sequence is TGTGCCTGGCAAGCCCAGGGGGGGAGCTCCTACGAGCAGTACTTC. Translation: CAWQAQGGSSYEQYF.

The count of this clonotype is one. This chain joins TRBV30 and TRBJ1-2, with 7 positions matching TRBD1. There are 14 residues in the CDR3. Germline CDR1 is GTSNPN and CDR2 is SVGIG (reference sequence). V trimming: 1 base; J trimming: 4 bases; junction bases outside the gene matches: 6. The CDR3 nucleotides read TGTGCCTGGAGTGCCCCAGGGGGTTCCTATGGCTACACCTTC. Protein: CAWSAPGGSYGYTF. The variable domain in full, with the rest retrieved from reference TRBV30 and TRBJ1-2, is SQTIHQWPATLVQPVGSPLSLECTVEGTSNPNLYWYRQAAGRGLQLLFYSVGIGQISSEVPQNLSASRPQDRQFILSSKKLLLSDSGFYLCAWSAPGGSYGYTFGSGTRLTVV.

The chain recombines TRBV7-6 with TRBJ2-5; 9 bases agree with TRBD2. The V gene's germline CDR1 is SGHVS and CDR2 FNYEAQ. Losses at the gene ends were 4 bases for V and 0 bases for J; bases not matched to a gene: 3. CDR3 length: 15 amino acids. The CDR3 region has the DNA TGTGCCAGCAGCTGGGGGACTAGCAACCAAGAGACCCAGTACTTC. It encodes CASSWGTSNQETQYF. The entire variable domain, with the rest obtained from reference TRBV7-6 and TRBJ2-5, is as follows: GAGVSQSPRYKVTKRGQDVALRCDPISGHVSLYWYRQALGQGPEFLTYFNYEAQQDKSGLPNDRFSAERPEGSISTLTIQRTEQRDSAMYRCASSWGTSNQETQYFGPGTRLLVL.

V and J are TRBV12-3 or TRBV12-4 and TRBJ2-5, with D tentatively TRBD1 or TRBD2 (5 bases each). The CDR3 contains 13 residues. V dropped 6 bases and J dropped 5 bases, with 13 bases sitting between them. CDR3 in DNA: TGTGCCAGCAGAAGTCAGGGAGTGGAGACCCAGTACTTC. It yields the protein CASRSQGVETQYF.

In its sample, this clonotype was seen a few times. The rearrangement joins TRBV12-3 or TRBV12-4 to TRBJ2-2; TRBD2 matches 14 bases. This CDR3 region has 16 residues. The V gene end was trimmed by 6 bases and the J gene end by 6 bases; junction bases not matched to a gene: 6. DNA for the CDR3: TGTGCCAGCAGCTCGGGACTAGCGGGAGAGGCCGGGGAGCTGTTTTTT. This translates into CASSSGLAGEAGELFF.

This chain joins TRBV7-9 and TRBJ2-1; D is tentatively TRBD1 or TRBD2 (5 bases each). This CDR3 is built from 14 residues. Trimming removed 0 bases at V and 8 bases at J, with 11 bases between. The germline V gene has CDR1 SEHNR and CDR2 FQNEAQ (reference sequence). CDR3 residues: CASSLAVGVYEQFF. The CDR3 DNA reads TGTGCCAGCAGCTTAGCTGTGGGGGTCTATGAGCAGTTCTTC.